This entry describes one T cell receptor beta chain. Its antigen remains unidentified. The germline gene is not matched at one end of the junction; a read error may be the cause. Only in-frame clones appear in the TCRdb table, and some are missing; sequencing was by immunoSEQ multiplex PCR. The sample records 80,000 to 100,000 clones, roughly 88% being singletons. The data derive from a study of T cell responses to AZD1222 COVID-19 vaccine. Study-level information: Second-dose schedules of about 4 or about 12 weeks were combined.

Broader study findings: The reported proportion of spike-specific TCRs targeting unmutated variant regions was nearly half. Elevations in Spike-specific TCR breadth and depth followed administration of two AZD1222 doses.

The length of the CDR3 is 14 residues. Looked up from germline, CDR1 is MNHEY and CDR2 is SMNVEV (reference sequence). The chain combines TRBV27 with TRBJ2-1; D not certain. This sequence was found in an adult in good health. This specimen consisted of peripheral blood, obtained on day 0 of AZD1222 vaccination. The CDR3 protein is CASSLVDQNNEQFF. The DNA of the CDR3 is TGCGCCAGCAGTTTAGTCGACCAAAACAATGAGCAGTTCTTC.